This TCR beta chain was sequenced for a study of cytomegalovirus exposure and HLA in healthy donors. Germline CDR1 SGHTA, CDR2 FQGTGA. The V and J ends lost 2 bases and 7 bases respectively, with 9 bases between them. The CDR3 runs to 13 residues. Concerning this clone itself: Its antigen is unidentified.

It was with 60 Vbeta and 13 Jbeta primers that the PCR ran. Measured with immunoSEQ multiplex PCR; TCRdb has only the in-frame clones, and not every one. This sample has 150,000 to 200,000 clones, with 75% to 80% found just once. General study results and limits: The study put 150 or so TCR beta chains on its list as cytomegalovirus-associated. In vitro experiments confirmed that a few CMV-associated chains were specific for CMV antigens.

The sequence was obtained from a woman aged 40 to 50 in good health and CMV-seronegative. Source material: PBMCs. The rearrangement uses TRBV7-3 and TRBJ2-1; a possible D gene is TRBD1 (6 bases). This chain's CDR3 is CASSLWDKNEQFF. CDR3 in DNA: TGTGCCAGCAGCTTATGGGACAAGAATGAGCAGTTCTTC.